This T cell receptor (beta chain) is from a study of T-cell memory formation after mild COVID-19. Regarding the study as a whole: The pre-infection memory compartment contained some responding clones, suggesting cross-reactive memory joined.

V lost 2 bases and J lost 8, with 12 bases in between. This CDR3 is 13 amino acids long. The germline V gene has CDR1 LGHDT and CDR2 YNNKEL (reference sequence). This clonotype has only a few counts. Its target is not known. Constant-segment primers and 5'RACE yielded cDNA libraries for TCR alpha and TCR beta, each carrying sample barcodes and UMIs. TCRdb processed the 5' RACE reads anew with MiXCR; each CDR3 protein has one entry. Of around 340,000 distinct CDR3 sequences listed, roughly 15% are singletons. The V call is TRBV3-1, the J call TRBJ1-2; D possibly corresponds to TRBD1 (6 bases). The receptor comes from a man between 18 and 29 years old who had mild COVID-19 (a few samples of this study predate the infection). Cell type and time point are not known. Sequencing used PBMCs or a T cell subset sorted from them (not recorded which). In DNA form, the CDR3 reads TGTGCCAGCAGCCAACTTCGGACAGCCGGCTACACCTTC. Translated, it gives CASSQLRTAGYTF. The full variable domain, with the rest looked up from reference TRBV3-1 and TRBJ1-2, is DTAVSQTPKYLVTQMGNDKSIKCEQNLGHDTMYWYKQDSKKFLKIMFSYNNKELIINETVPNRFSPKSPDKAHLNLHINSLELGDSAVYFCASSQLRTAGYTFGSGTRLTVV.